These 5 T cell receptor beta chains share one sample of origin, sequenced in a study of identical twins (dated by TCRdb to 2016 to 2017). The library was generated by 5' RACE. Instrument used: Illumina HiSeq 2000. Using fastp at Q25 and MiXCR, TCRdb reprocessed the public reads and kept productive beta chains. Merged by CDR3 protein, the rows form single entries marked with the most common genes and DNA. The sample includes hundreds of thousands of distinct CDR3 sequences, with roughly an eighth observed a single time. The ten top clones hold around 1.6% of the sample. This sample also appeared in a second study, on yellow fever vaccine responses in identical twins.

Sequenced: PBMCs. These receptors came from a woman aged 18-29 years in good health.

V and J are TRBV28 and TRBJ2-1; D call uncertain. V was clipped by 3 bases and J by 3 bases, with 12 bases between them. CDR3 length: 15 residues. CDR1 is MDHEN and CDR2 is SYDVKM in the germline V gene. The CDR3 DNA follows: TGTGCCAGCAGTTTGAACTCAGTACTCTACAATGAGCAGTTCTTC. This codes for CASSLNSVLYNEQFF.

Only a few counts were recorded for this clonotype. V usage is TRBV7-2 and J usage is TRBJ1-2; maybe TRBD1 (5 bases). The CDR3 extends over 14 amino acids. Between the trimmed V and J ends, which lost 5 bases and 4 bases, there was a span of 14 bases. Per the germline V gene, CDR1 is SGHTA and CDR2 is FQGNSA. In nucleotides, the CDR3 is TGTGCCAGCAGCCCGGTGGACGGGGCCTATGGCTACACCTTC. Encoded protein: CASSPVDGAYGYTF. Variable domain in full (rest from reference TRBV7-2 and TRBJ1-2): GAGVSQSPSNKVTEKGKDVELRCDPISGHTALYWYRQSLGQGLEFLIYFQGNSAPDKSGLPSDRFSAERTGGSVSTLTIQRTQQEDSAVYLCASSPVDGAYGYTFGSGTRLTVV.

The CDR3 protein is CSAQRSYEQYV. CDR3 coding DNA: TGCAGTGCCCAAAGGAGCTACGAGCAGTACGTC. The rearrangement uses TRBV20-1 and TRBJ2-7; D gene ambiguous. CDR1 is DFQATT, CDR2 SNEGSKA, per germline (reference sequence). Trimming removed 6 bases at V and 3 bases at J, with 9 bases between. This CDR3 comprises 11 residues.

The rearrangement joins TRBV19 to TRBJ1-1; the D is unclear. The ends were cut back, 9 bases at V and 6 bases at J, with 17 bases in the middle. The CDR3 runs 13 residues. Germline V CDR1 and CDR2: LNHDA, SQIVND (reference sequence). CDR3 in amino acids: CASRHLAGAEAFF. The CDR3 DNA reads TGTGCCAGCAGACACCTCGCCGGGGCTGAAGCTTTCTTT. Full variable domain (rest looked up from reference TRBV19 and TRBJ1-1): DGGITQSPKYLFRKEGQNVTLSCEQNLNHDAMYWYRQDPGQGLRLIYYSQIVNDFQKGDIAEGYSVSREKKESFPLTVTSAQKNPTAFYLCASRHLAGAEAFFGQGTRLTVV.

The rearrangement uses TRBV11-2 and TRBJ2-3; weak D call: TRBD1 (6 bases). The germline gives CDR1 SGHAT, CDR2 FQNNGV. The CDR3 length is 13 residues. Trimming took 6 bases from V and 4 from J, leaving 11 bases between them. CDR3 residues: CASRDRQPDTQYF. The CDR3 coding sequence is TGTGCCAGCAGGGACAGACAACCAGATACGCAGTATTTT.